The 15 T cell receptor beta chains below all came from one sample that was sequenced in a study of identical twins. Via MiXCR, TCRdb re-called the 5' RACE reads, giving one row per CDR3 protein. The sample includes around 240,000 distinct CDR3 sequences, 10% of them seen just once. Sample: memory T cells sorted from blood. The receptor set was obtained from a man between 45 and 60 years old in good health.

This clonotype appeared many times. CDR3 protein: CASSQGVRGTGEKLFF. DNA for the CDR3: TGCGCCAGCAGCCAAGGAGTTAGAGGCACTGGGGAAAAACTGTTTTTT. V usage is TRBV4-3 and J usage is TRBJ1-4, with no clear D. The CDR3 runs 16 residues. V lost 1 base to trimming and J lost 8 bases, with 17 bases between them. The germline CDR1 and CDR2 sequences are LGHNA and YSLEER.

In its sample, this clonotype was seen many times. V is TRBV11-2 and J is TRBJ1-1; the match to TRBD1 covers 9 bases. Germline CDR1 reads SGHAT; CDR2 reads FQNNGV. The CDR3 runs to 15 residues. V was pared by 6 bases and J by 0 bases, with 5 bases of the junction left unmatched. Here the CDR3 DNA reads TGTGCCAGCAGGAGGGACAGGGTCATGAACACTGAAGCTTTCTTT. It translates to CASRRDRVMNTEAFF.

This clonotype has at least ten counts. The chain has TRBV20-1 and TRBJ1-2; 7 nucleotides line up with TRBD1. The CDR3 totals 13 residues. Trimming took 6 bases from V and 3 from J; bases not matched to a gene: 7. Germline assignment: CDR1 DFQATT and CDR2 SNEGSKA (reference sequence). The CDR3 DNA reads TGCAGTGCGCGTACAGGGGCCGACTATGGCTACACCTTC. This translates into CSARTGADYGYTF.

V and J are TRBV15 and TRBJ2-1, with unresolved D. Germline CDR1 is LNHNV and CDR2 is YYDKDF (reference sequence). The V and J ends lost 4 bases and 7 bases respectively, with 20 bases between them. The CDR3 runs 16 residues. The CDR3 is CATSTLGLWGGNEQFF. In nucleotides, the CDR3 is TGTGCCACCAGCACCTTAGGGCTTTGGGGTGGTAATGAGCAGTTCTTC.

The chain uses TRBV20-1 and TRBJ2-1, with TRBD1 identical over 7 bases. Germline CDR1 DFQATT, CDR2 SNEGSKA (reference sequence). V was pared by 7 bases and J by 5 bases, with 11 bases of the junction left unmatched. The length of the CDR3 is 14 residues. The CDR3 DNA reads as TGCAGTGTTCTGCCGGGACAGAGCAACAATGAGCAGTTCTTC. This gives the protein CSVLPGQSNNEQFF.

This clonotype was detected many times. V is TRBV7-8 and J is TRBJ2-7; D is perhaps TRBD1 or TRBD2 (5 bases each). The CDR3 runs to 14 residues. The germline CDR1 and CDR2 sequences are SGHVS and FQNEAQ. V gave up 5 bases and J gave up 3 bases, with 14 bases separating them. CDR3 sequence (DNA): TGTGCCAGCAGCACGGGACCGGCTAACTACGAGCAGTACTTC. Protein: CASSTGPANYEQYF.

This clonotype has ten or more counts. Sequence at one end of the junction differs from germline and may be a read error. The CDR3 bases are TGCGCCAGCAACCTTCCGGGTACCGGGGAGCTTTTTTTT. Its protein product is CASNLPGTGELFF. This sequence joins TRBV5-1 and TRBJ2-2; tentative D call: TRBD2 (5 bases). Germline CDR1 and CDR2: SGHRS and YFSETQ. The length of the CDR3 is 13 residues.

This clonotype has just a few counts. The chain recombines TRBV18 with TRBJ2-7, with D possibly matching TRBD1 (5 bases). Germline V gene lookup returns CDR1 KGHSH and CDR2 LQKENI. The CDR3 sequence is 13 residues long. Trimming stripped 2 bases from V and 3 bases from J, with 8 bases between. This CDR3 reads CASSPSQGYEQYF. As DNA, the CDR3 is TGTGCCAGCTCACCAAGCCAGGGCTACGAGCAGTACTTC.

This rearrangement joins TRBV20-1 to TRBJ1-5; D is ambiguous. The V gene lost 4 bases and the J gene lost 6 bases, with 10 bases spanning the gap. CDR3 length equals 12 residues. Per germline, CDR1 DFQATT and CDR2 SNEGSKA (reference sequence). CDR3 coding DNA: TGCAGTGCTATCATCCTCGGTCAGCCCCAGCATTTT. Translation: CSAIILGQPQHF.

There are many counts of this clonotype. The rearrangement uses TRBV5-1 and TRBJ2-7, with 7 nucleotides matching TRBD1. Looked up from germline, CDR1 is SGHRS and CDR2 is YFSETQ. The CDR3 has 14 amino acids. J gave up 2 bases and V 4 bases, and 6 bases lay outside the gene matches. This CDR3 is CASSPGQVAYEQYF. As DNA, the CDR3 is TGCGCCAGCAGCCCCGGACAGGTCGCCTACGAGCAGTACTTC.

This chain joins TRBV20-1 and TRBJ2-7, with 11 positions matching TRBD2. The germline CDR1 and CDR2 sequences are DFQATT and SNEGSKA (reference sequence). The junction had 7 bases not matched to a gene; V was cut back by 6 bases and J by 3 bases. The CDR3 totals 14 residues. Here the CDR3 reads CSADPGLADYEQYF. CDR3 nucleotides: TGCAGTGCGGATCCGGGACTAGCGGACTACGAGCAGTACTTC.

This clonotype was detected many times. This rearrangement joins TRBV6-6 to TRBJ2-1; D unresolved. V dropped 6 bases and J dropped 6 bases, with 9 bases sitting between them. The CDR3 sequence is 12 residues long. Germline-derived CDR1 and CDR2 are MNHNY and SVGAGI (reference sequence). CDR3 in amino acids: CASSLGTNEQFF. The CDR3 nucleotides read TGTGCCAGCAGCCTAGGCACCAATGAGCAGTTCTTC.

The chain recombines TRBV4-3 with TRBJ1-4; no clear D gene. The CDR3 has 15 amino acids. Germline V gene lookup returns CDR1 LGHNA and CDR2 YSLEER. Trimming took 3 bases from V and 0 from J, leaving 8 bases between them. As DNA, the CDR3 is TGCGCCAGCAGCCAGACGGGAACAACTAATGAAAAACTGTTTTTT. Protein sequence: CASSQTGTTNEKLFF.

This clonotype was found a few times. The V gene is TRBV5-5, the J gene TRBJ2-3, with 10 positions matching TRBD2. The CDR3 loop spans 15 amino acids. Germline assignment: CDR1 SGHKS and CDR2 YYEKEE (reference sequence). The ends lost 2 bases at V and 5 bases at J; junction bases unmatched: 5. This chain's CDR3 is CASSLSGGAGDTQYF. The CDR3 DNA sequence: TGTGCCAGCAGCTTAAGCGGGGGGGCCGGAGATACGCAGTATTTT.

The chain couples TRBV28 to TRBJ2-7; the match to TRBD1 covers 9 bases. CDR3 size: 14 residues. Germline lookup yields CDR1 MDHEN and CDR2 SYDVKM. V was clipped by 7 bases and J by 3 bases; unmatched bases: 7. CDR3 protein: CASNTGGRIYEQYF. The CDR3 DNA sequence: TGTGCCAGCAACACAGGGGGCAGGATCTACGAGCAGTACTTC. Variable domain in full (rest from reference TRBV28 and TRBJ2-7): DVKVTQSSRYLVKRTGEKVFLECVQDMDHENMFWYRQDPGLGLRLIYFSYDVKMKEKGDIPEGYSVSREKKERFSLILESASTNQTSMYLCASNTGGRIYEQYFGPGTRLTVT.